These 19 T cell receptor beta chains share one sample of origin, sequenced in a study of radiotherapy plus CTLA-4 blockade in lung cancer (dated by TCRdb to about 2018). The library was produced with the immunoSEQ multiplex PCR assay. TCRdb holds this immuneACCESS table with in-frame rearrangements only. Some clones are missing; in checked studies, unresolved V genes explain under half, and the rest has no known cause. The sample yields 50,000 to 65,000 clones; about three quarters were counted once. The ten most abundant clones make up over 2% of the sample. Specimen: peripheral blood, collected from a patient treated with radiotherapy plus ipilimumab. These receptors originate from a human donor with non-small cell lung cancer whose response to radiotherapy plus ipilimumab could not be evaluated.

The chain links TRBV6-1 to TRBJ2-7; D is undetermined. V was clipped by 4 bases and J by 5 bases, with 6 bases between them. This CDR3 contains 11 residues. CDR1 is MNHNS, CDR2 SASEGT, per germline. CDR3 bases: TGTGCCAGCAGTGCCCTCCACGAGCAGTACTTC. Protein sequence: CASSALHEQYF.

As concerns this clone: Other DNA sequences of this sample code for an identical CDR3. The V and J genes are TRBV30 and TRBJ2-5, with D unclear. Trimming stripped 0 bases from V and 2 bases from J, with 7 bases between. CDR3 length: 13 amino acids. In germline, CDR1 is GTSNPN, CDR2 SVGIG (reference sequence). This CDR3 reads CAWSVLDQETQYF. For the CDR3, the DNA is TGTGCCTGGAGTGTTTTAGATCAAGAGACCCAGTACTTC.

This clone has a handful of counts. The chain couples TRBV7-2 to TRBJ1-5; 10 positions match TRBD1. The CDR3 is 15 amino acids. Germline loops: CDR1 SGHTA, CDR2 FQGNSA. V lost 1 base to trimming and J lost 6 bases; unmatched junction nucleotides: 3. The CDR3: CASSLGWTGGQPQHF. The CDR3 DNA reads TGTGCCAGCAGCTTAGGTTGGACAGGGGGTCAGCCCCAGCATTTT.

This clone appeared once. CDR3 sequence (DNA): TGCAGCGTTGGTCGTGGGGCAGGGCAGGGCGAGCAGTACTTC. Its protein is CSVGRGAGQGEQYF. The chain recombines TRBV29-1 with TRBJ2-5; the D gene is possibly TRBD1 (5 bases). The DNA end is more similar to TRBJ2-7, so the J call may be wrong. This CDR3 region has 14 residues. The V gene's germline CDR1 is SQVTM and CDR2 ANQGSEA.

The sample holds a few counts of this clone. In DNA form, the CDR3 reads TGTGCCAGCAGCTTTGGGACAGGGCCCTTCAATGAGCAGTTCTTC. Encoded protein: CASSFGTGPFNEQFF. The rearrangement links TRBV6-5 to TRBJ2-1; 9 nucleotides agree with TRBD1. This CDR3 comprises 15 residues. CDR1 is MNHEY, CDR2 SVGAGI, per germline. V shed 6 bases, J shed 6 bases, and the junction held 9 bases outside the gene matches.

The genes are TRBV7-2 and TRBJ2-5, with TRBD2 identical over 13 bases. The CDR3 is 16 residues long. Germline-derived CDR1 and CDR2 are SGHTA and FQGNSA. V lost 4 bases to trimming and J lost 5 bases; unmatched junction nucleotides: 7. CDR3 bases: TGTGCCAGCAGCTCGACTAGCGGGAGGCTCGGCGAGACCCAGTACTTC. Translating gives CASSSTSGRLGETQYF. Full variable domain (missing parts from reference TRBV7-2 and TRBJ2-5): GAGVSQSPSNKVTEKGKDVELRCDPISGHTALYWYRQSLGQGLEFLIYFQGNSAPDKSGLPSDRFSAERTGGSVSTLTIQRTQQEDSAVYLCASSSTSGRLGETQYFGPGTRLLVL.

The V call is TRBV10-2, the J call TRBJ2-2; 11 nucleotides align to TRBD2. This CDR3 is built from 17 residues. Germline V gene sequence: CDR1 WSHSY, CDR2 SAAADI. Trimming removed 4 bases from V and 5 bases from J; junction bases left unmatched: 9. DNA of the CDR3: TGCGCCAGCAGTGCTCCAACTAGCGGGGGCAATACCGGGGAGCTGTTTTTT. Amino acids: CASSAPTSGGNTGELFF.

This clone is a singleton in its sample. The chain joins TRBV7-3 to TRBJ2-1; 11 bases match TRBD2. Germline V lookup: CDR1 SGHTA, CDR2 FQGTGA. The CDR3 extends over 16 amino acids. Unmatched junction bases numbered 3, after V lost 2 bases and J lost 3 bases. The CDR3 DNA follows: TGTGCCAGCAGCTTAGGGGGGACTAGCGGCTACAATGAGCAGTTCTTC. This gives the protein CASSLGGTSGYNEQFF. Full variable domain (outside the CDR3, taken from reference TRBV7-3 and TRBJ2-1): GAGVSQTPSNKVTEKGKYVELRCDPISGHTALYWYRQSLGQGPEFLIYFQGTGAADDSGLPNDRFFAVRPEGSVSTLKIQRTERGDSAVYLCASSLGGTSGYNEQFFGPGTRLTVL.

A few counts support this clone. V gene TRBV6-5 combines with J gene TRBJ1-4; TRBD1 matches at 7 bases. Germline values: CDR1 MNHEY, CDR2 SVGAGI. CDR3 length: 15 amino acids. The V segment lost 0 bases and the J segment 5 bases; nucleotides outside the gene matches: 3. CDR3 in amino acids: CASSYSQGVNEKLFF. The CDR3, as DNA: TGTGCCAGCAGTTACTCCCAGGGGGTGAATGAAAAACTGTTTTTT.

The rearrangement uses TRBV4-3 and TRBJ2-3, with 13 bases that match TRBD2. J lost 4 bases, V lost 5 bases, and 9 bases had no gene match. Germline CDR1 reads LGHNA; CDR2 reads YSLEER. The CDR3 is made up of 17 amino acids. The CDR3 protein is CASSDQLAGGPADTQYF. The CDR3 DNA reads TGCGCCAGCAGCGACCAACTAGCGGGAGGGCCAGCAGATACGCAGTATTTT.

The chain couples TRBV2 to TRBJ1-4; possibly TRBD1 for D (5 bases). The CDR3 loop spans 13 amino acids. Trimming removed 4 bases from V and 8 bases from J, with 11 bases in between. Germline V lookup: CDR1 SNHLY, CDR2 FYNNEI. CDR3 region: CASSGQGIEKLFF. The CDR3 DNA sequence: TGTGCCAGCAGTGGGCAGGGAATCGAAAAACTGTTTTTT. Full variable domain (rest looked up from reference TRBV2 and TRBJ1-4): EPEVTQTPSHQVTQMGQEVILRCVPISNHLYFYWYRQILGQKVEFLVSFYNNEISEKSEIFDDQFSVERPDGSNFTLKIRSTKLEDSAMYFCASSGQGIEKLFFGSGTQLSVL.

The DNA of the CDR3 is TGTGCCAGCAGCCAAGCAGGGGATACGCAGTATTTT. It codes for CASSQAGDTQYF. The chain carries TRBV4-2 and TRBJ2-3; tentatively, D is TRBD1 (5 bases). The germline gives CDR1 LGHNA, CDR2 YNFKEQ. Trimming removed 1 base from V and 6 bases from J, with 5 bases in between. The CDR3 runs 12 residues.

The rearrangement joins TRBV5-4 to TRBJ2-3; 9 nucleotides match TRBD2. There are 14 residues in the CDR3. The germline CDR1 and CDR2 sequences are SGHNT and YYREEE (reference sequence). The ends lost 2 bases at V and 3 bases at J; junction bases unmatched: 1. Here the CDR3 reads CASSFGLATDTQYF. CDR3 in DNA: TGTGCCAGCAGCTTCGGACTAGCGACAGATACGCAGTATTTT. Complete variable domain (other parts from reference TRBV5-4 and TRBJ2-3): ETGVTQSPTHLIKTRGQQVTLRCSSQSGHNTVSWYQQALGQGPQFIFQYYREEENGRGNFPPRFSGLQFPNYSSELNVNALELDDSALYLCASSFGLATDTQYFGPGTRLTVL.

The genes are TRBV7-8 and TRBJ1-6; no clear D gene. V shed 1 base and J shed 3 bases, with 10 bases lying between them. Looked up from germline, CDR1 is SGHVS and CDR2 is FQNEAQ. CDR3 length: 16 amino acids. The CDR3 nucleotides read TGTGCCAGCAGCTTAGACGAGGGTTTCTATAATTCACCCCTCCACTTT. Its translation is CASSLDEGFYNSPLHF.

The V and J genes are TRBV7-2 and TRBJ2-7; weak D call: TRBD2 (6 bases). V was shortened by 5 bases and J by 4 bases, with 12 bases between the two germline ends. The CDR3 loop spans 13 amino acids. The germline gives CDR1 SGHTA, CDR2 FQGNSA. CDR3 amino acids: CASSILARYEQYF. The CDR3 nucleotides read TGTGCCAGCAGCATACTAGCCCGTTACGAGCAGTACTTC.

The rearrangement uses TRBV15 and TRBJ2-3; 12 bases align to TRBD2. The CDR3 is made up of 16 amino acids. The ends lost 1 base at V and 9 bases at J; junction bases unmatched: 8. The germline gives CDR1 LNHNV, CDR2 YYDKDF (reference sequence). The CDR3 DNA follows: TGTGCCACCAGCAGAGCCAGGACTAGCGGGATGTGGACGCAGTATTTT. Protein sequence: CATSRARTSGMWTQYF.

This chain connects TRBV5-1 to TRBJ2-3, with 11 nucleotides matching TRBD2. CDR1 is SGHRS and CDR2 is YFSETQ in the germline V gene. V shed 4 bases and J 6 bases; nucleotides not matched to a gene: 10. This CDR3 region has 16 residues. CDR3 DNA sequence: TGCGCCAGCAGCCCGAAACTAGCGGGGGCAGGGGATACGCAGTATTTT. Translated: CASSPKLAGAGDTQYF.

J is TRBJ2-7 and V is TRBV5-1; 11 bases align to TRBD2. The CDR3 covers 18 residues. V lost 0 bases and J lost 1; bases outside the gene matches: 9. Per the germline V gene, CDR1 is SGHRS and CDR2 is YFSETQ. The DNA for the CDR3 is TGCGCCAGCAGCTTGGGCCTAACTAGCGGGGGAATTTCCTACGAGCAGTACTTC. Translated: CASSLGLTSGGISYEQYF. Based on the CDR3 plus reference TRBV5-1 and TRBJ2-7, the full variable domain is KAGVTQTPRYLIKTRGQQVTLSCSPISGHRSVSWYQQTPGQGLQFLFEYFSETQRNKGNFPGRFSGRQFSNSRSEMNVSTLELGDSALYLCASSLGLTSGGISYEQYFGPGTRLTVT.

The CDR3 here is CASSLIQEVGGFGYTF. The DNA for the CDR3 is TGTGCCAGCAGTTTAATACAGGAGGTAGGGGGCTTTGGCTACACCTTC. V gene TRBV28 combines with J gene TRBJ1-2, with 7 bases that match TRBD1. The CDR3 consists of 16 residues. After removal of 2 bases from V and 7 bases from J, the junction contained 13 bases not matched to a gene. The germline V gene has CDR1 MDHEN and CDR2 SYDVKM.